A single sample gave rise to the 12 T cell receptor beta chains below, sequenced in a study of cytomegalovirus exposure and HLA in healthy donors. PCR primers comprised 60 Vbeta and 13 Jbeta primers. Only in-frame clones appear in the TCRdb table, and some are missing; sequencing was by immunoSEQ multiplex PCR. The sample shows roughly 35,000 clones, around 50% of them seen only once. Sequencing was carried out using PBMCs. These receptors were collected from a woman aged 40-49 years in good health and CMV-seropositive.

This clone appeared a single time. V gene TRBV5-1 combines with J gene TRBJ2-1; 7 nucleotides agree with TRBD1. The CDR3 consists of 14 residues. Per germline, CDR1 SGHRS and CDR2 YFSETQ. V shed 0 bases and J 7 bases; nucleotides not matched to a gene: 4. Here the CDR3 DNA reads TGCGCCAGCAGCTTGGGAGAGGGGGCGAATGAGCAGTTCTTC. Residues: CASSLGEGANEQFF.

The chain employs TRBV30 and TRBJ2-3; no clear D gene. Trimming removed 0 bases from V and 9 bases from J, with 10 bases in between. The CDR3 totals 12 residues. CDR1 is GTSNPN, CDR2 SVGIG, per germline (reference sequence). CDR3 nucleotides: TGTGCCTGGAGTGTACTAAGGCGGACGCAGTATTTT. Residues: CAWSVLRRTQYF.

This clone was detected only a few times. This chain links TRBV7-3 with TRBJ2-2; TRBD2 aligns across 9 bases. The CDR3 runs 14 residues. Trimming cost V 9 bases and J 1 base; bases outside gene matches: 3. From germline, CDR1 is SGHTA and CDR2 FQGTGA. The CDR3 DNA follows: TGTGCCAGTAGCGGGGGCCTGAACACCGGGGAGCTGTTTTTT. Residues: CASSGGLNTGELFF.

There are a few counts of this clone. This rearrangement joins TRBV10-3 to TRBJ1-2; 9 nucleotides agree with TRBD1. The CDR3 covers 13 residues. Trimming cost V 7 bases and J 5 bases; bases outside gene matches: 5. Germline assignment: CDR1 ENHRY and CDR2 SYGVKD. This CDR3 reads CAITGTGNYGYTF. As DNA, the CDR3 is TGTGCCATCACTGGGACAGGGAATTATGGCTACACCTTC.

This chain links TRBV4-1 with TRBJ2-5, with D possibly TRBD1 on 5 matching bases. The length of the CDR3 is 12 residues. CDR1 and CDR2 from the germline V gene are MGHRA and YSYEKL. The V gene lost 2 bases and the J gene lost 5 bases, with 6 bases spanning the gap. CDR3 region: CASSQNRETQYF. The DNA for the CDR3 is TGCGCCAGCAGCCAAAACAGGGAGACCCAGTACTTC.

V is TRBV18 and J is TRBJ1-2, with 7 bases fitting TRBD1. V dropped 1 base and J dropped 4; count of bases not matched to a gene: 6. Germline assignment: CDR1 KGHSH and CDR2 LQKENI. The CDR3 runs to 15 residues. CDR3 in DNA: TGTGCCAGCTCACCACAGCGAGGGGGCCTCTATGGCTACACCTTC. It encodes CASSPQRGGLYGYTF.

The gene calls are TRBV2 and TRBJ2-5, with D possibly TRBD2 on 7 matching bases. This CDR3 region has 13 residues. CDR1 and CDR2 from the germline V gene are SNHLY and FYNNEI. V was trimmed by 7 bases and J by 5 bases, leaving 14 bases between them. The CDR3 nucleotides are TGTGCCAGCATCTCGGGGGGCTGGGAGACCCAGTACTTC. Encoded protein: CASISGGWETQYF.

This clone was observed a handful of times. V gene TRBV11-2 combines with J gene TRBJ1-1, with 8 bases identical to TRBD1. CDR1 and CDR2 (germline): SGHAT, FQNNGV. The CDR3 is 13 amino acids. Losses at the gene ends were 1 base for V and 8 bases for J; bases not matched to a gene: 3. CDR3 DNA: TGTGCCAGCAGCTTAGGGGACAGGCTCGAAGCTTTCTTT. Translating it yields CASSLGDRLEAFF.

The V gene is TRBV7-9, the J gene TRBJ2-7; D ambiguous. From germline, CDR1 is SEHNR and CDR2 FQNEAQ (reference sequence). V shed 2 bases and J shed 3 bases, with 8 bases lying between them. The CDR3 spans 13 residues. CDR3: CASSLPRNYEQYF. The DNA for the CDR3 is TGTGCCAGCAGCTTACCTAGGAACTACGAGCAGTACTTC. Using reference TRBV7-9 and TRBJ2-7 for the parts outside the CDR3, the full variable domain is DTGVSQNPRHKITKRGQNVTFRCDPISEHNRLYWYRQTLGQGPEFLTYFQNEAQLEKSRLLSDRFSAERPKGSFSTLEIQRTEQGDSAMYLCASSLPRNYEQYFGPGTRLTVT.

The DNA of the CDR3 is TGTGCCAGCAGCTCAGTACAGGGTTACACTGAAGCTTTCTTT. This codes for CASSSVQGYTEAFF. V usage is TRBV11-2 and J usage is TRBJ1-1, with D perhaps TRBD1 (6 bases). The V gene's germline CDR1 is SGHAT and CDR2 FQNNGV. The ends were cut back, 4 bases at V and 3 bases at J, with 12 bases in the middle. The CDR3 loop spans 14 amino acids.

Written as DNA, the CDR3 is TGTGCCAGCACGCGGGGACAGCTCAATGAAAAACTGTTTTTT. It is translated as CASTRGQLNEKLFF. V usage is TRBV5-8 and J usage is TRBJ1-4; TRBD1 matches at 7 bases. CDR1 and CDR2 (germline): SGHTS, YDEGEE. CDR3 length: 14 residues. V was clipped by 6 bases and J by 5 bases; unmatched bases: 7.

CDR3 sequence (DNA): TGTGCCAGCAGCGCCAGGGGAAACTATGGCTACACCTTC. This sequence encodes CASSARGNYGYTF. The genes are TRBV9 and TRBJ1-2; D possibly corresponds to TRBD1 (6 bases). V dropped 3 bases and J dropped 2 bases, with 8 bases sitting between them. The germline V gene encodes CDR1 SGDLS and CDR2 YYNGEE. This CDR3 comprises 13 residues.